This T cell receptor (beta chain) appears in the sequencing data of a study of blood T cells in healthy people across ages. The length of the CDR3 is 14 residues. Germline-derived CDR1 and CDR2 are WNHNN and SYGVQD (reference sequence). J was trimmed by 5 bases and V by 2 bases; bases with no gene match: 1. A second PCR, run for roughly 7 to 11 cycles, used a sample-barcoded 5' primer plus a J-beta primer mix. MiXCR, run by TCRdb on the 5' RACE reads, gives a single entry per CDR3 protein. The sample has roughly 800,000 distinct CDR3 sequences; 58% are singletons. This receptor was obtained from a man aged 25 to 45 in good health. The chain links TRBV10-1 to TRBJ2-2, with 8 bases matching TRBD1. The source material was blood. The CDR3, as DNA: TGCGCCAGCAGTGAGGGACAGGGAACCGGGGAGCTGTTTTTT. Protein product: CASSEGQGTGELFF.